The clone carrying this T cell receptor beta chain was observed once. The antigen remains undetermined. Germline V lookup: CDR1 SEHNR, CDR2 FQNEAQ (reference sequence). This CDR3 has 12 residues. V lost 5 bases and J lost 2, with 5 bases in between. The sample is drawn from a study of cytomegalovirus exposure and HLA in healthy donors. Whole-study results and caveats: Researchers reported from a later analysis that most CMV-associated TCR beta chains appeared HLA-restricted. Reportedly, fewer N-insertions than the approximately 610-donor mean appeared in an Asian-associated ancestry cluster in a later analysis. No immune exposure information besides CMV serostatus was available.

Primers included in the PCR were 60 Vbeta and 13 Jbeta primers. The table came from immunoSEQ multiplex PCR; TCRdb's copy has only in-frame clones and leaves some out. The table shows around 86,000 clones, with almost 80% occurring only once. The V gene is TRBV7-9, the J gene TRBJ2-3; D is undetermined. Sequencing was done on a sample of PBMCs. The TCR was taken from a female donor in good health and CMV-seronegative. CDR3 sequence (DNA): TGTGCCAGCAGCCCAAACACAGATACGCAGTATTTT. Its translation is CASSPNTDTQYF.